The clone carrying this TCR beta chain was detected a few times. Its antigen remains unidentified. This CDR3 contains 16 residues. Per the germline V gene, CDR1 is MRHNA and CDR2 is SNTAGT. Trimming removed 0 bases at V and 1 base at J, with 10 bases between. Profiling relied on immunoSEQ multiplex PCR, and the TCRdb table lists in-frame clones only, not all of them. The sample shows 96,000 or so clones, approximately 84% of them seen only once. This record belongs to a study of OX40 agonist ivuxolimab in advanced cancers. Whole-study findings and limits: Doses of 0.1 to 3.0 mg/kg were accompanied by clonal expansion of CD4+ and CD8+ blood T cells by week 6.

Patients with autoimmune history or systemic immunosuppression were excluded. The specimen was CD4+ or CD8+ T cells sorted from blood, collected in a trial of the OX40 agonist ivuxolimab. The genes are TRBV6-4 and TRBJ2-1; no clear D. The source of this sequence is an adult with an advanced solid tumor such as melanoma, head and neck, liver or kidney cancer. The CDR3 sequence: CASSDSVEGSYNEQFF. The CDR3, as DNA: TGTGCCAGCAGTGACTCCGTAGAAGGGTCCTACAATGAGCAGTTCTTC.